Given below is one T cell receptor (beta chain) in context. This clone's antigen is unknown. There are no base qualities to consult, and no much larger clone falls within one base. This specimen comes from a study of blood T cell repertoires in COVID-19 (dated by TCRdb to about 2020). The study in broad terms: Collaborator samples came from the United States, Italy and Spain and covered acute and convalescent phases of COVID-19. The material from the prospective study consisted of cDNA or gDNA derived from T cells, B-cell-depleted T cells, or PBMCs. The repertoires were released in a freely available public database meant as a resource for research on the immune response to SARS-CoV-2. Nearly every sample came with metadata listing a de-identified subject ID, COVID-19 status, age in years and sex. Subjects who had been exposed to COVID-19, were actively infected with it, or had recovered from it provided the deeply sampled blood TCRbeta repertoires that made up the dataset. Samples came from the ongoing ImmuneRACE study (first 160 participants) plus 1,254 subjects from 6 global collaborators. HLA class I and class II types, where available, came from metadata supplied by the sample provider rather than from assay-based typing. Overall results and qualifications from the work: The quantity of clinical and demographic metadata differed by source and by participant and was supplied without curation.

TCRbeta CDR3 regions were amplified from genomic DNA using the immunoSEQ Assay, a bias-controlled multiplex PCR. The original pipeline was this. The number of nucleated cells in each sample was estimated by amplification of reference gene primers within the assay. Sequence reads were collapsed and filtered to measure the absolute abundance of every unique TCRbeta CDR3 rearrangement. Productive Simpson clonality was computed per sample as the square root of Simpson's diversity index over productive rearrangements. Sourced from immuneACCESS, this table was stored by TCRdb with only in-frame sequences that have V and J called. A share of the clones is absent; for the studies checked, an unresolved V gene accounts for under half, and the remainder has no known explanation. The D gene and trimming were derived from the DNA, and the V and J assignments and clone size from that table. Recorded for this sample are about 270,000 clones; approximately 77% of them occurred a single time. The ten largest clones represent around 2.9% of the sample.

Taken from the germline V gene (reference sequence), the CDR1 and CDR2 loops are DFQATT and SNEGSKA. The junction carries 9 bases between V and J, which are trimmed by 3 bases and 9 bases respectively. Including the terminal cysteine and phenylalanine, the CDR3 comprises 12 residues. CDR3 DNA only is kept here, 36 bases in frame from base 1. Whole blood was collected in K2EDTA tubes by collaborating institutions according to the institutions' own protocols. For TCRbeta analysis, collaborators shipped samples as frozen whole blood, isolated PBMCs, or DNA extracted from either of those sample types. The chain couples TRBV20-1 to TRBJ1-6; the D gene assignment is ambiguous. This clonotype originated in a woman aged 18-29 years with acute or convalescent COVID-19. Sequences were obtained from peripheral blood. The DNA sequence reads TGCAGTGCTAGTGGGCTAGGTTCACCCCTCCACTTT. This yields the protein CSASGLGSPLHF.